Following are 13 T cell receptor beta chains from one sample sequenced in a study of blood T cell repertoires in COVID-19. The data were produced by immunoSEQ multiplex PCR, yet TCRdb's version contains in-frame clones alone and is incomplete. Here the sample spans 350,000 to 450,000 clones, nearly 90% being singletons. Sequenced sample: PBMCs or T cells enriched from blood (not recorded which). These receptors all stem from a woman between 25 and 40 years old who had recovered from COVID-19.

V gene TRBV19 combines with J gene TRBJ1-4, with 8 bases fitting TRBD1. This CDR3 comprises 15 residues. Germline lookup yields CDR1 LNHDA and CDR2 SQIVND (reference sequence). V lost 3 bases and J lost 3; bases outside the gene matches: 3. In DNA form, the CDR3 reads TGTGCCAGTAGTATGCTGGGACAGGCTAATGAAAAACTGTTTTTT. This codes for CASSMLGQANEKLFF.

The chain employs TRBV3-1 (or the pseudogene TRBV3-2) and TRBJ2-7, with unresolved D. Germline V lookup: CDR1 LGHDT, CDR2 YNNKEL (reference sequence). CDR3 length equals 13 residues. V dropped 0 bases and J dropped 2 bases, with 5 bases sitting between them. CDR3 amino acids: CASSQEQPYEQYF. CDR3 nucleotide sequence: TGTGCCAGCAGCCAAGAACAGCCCTACGAGCAGTACTTC.

V and J are TRBV6-5 and TRBJ2-1, with D tentatively TRBD2 (6 bases). V shed 0 bases and J shed 3 bases, with 12 bases lying between them. From germline, CDR1 is MNHEY and CDR2 SVGAGI. The CDR3 totals 16 residues. The CDR3 sequence: CASSYSPPGVYNEQFF. The CDR3 DNA follows: TGTGCCAGCAGTTACTCCCCGCCGGGGGTCTACAATGAGCAGTTCTTC.

The genes are TRBV5-1 and TRBJ1-2, with 10 bases identical to TRBD1. This CDR3 contains 17 residues. J was trimmed by 4 bases and V by 4 bases; bases with no gene match: 13. CDR1 SGHRS and CDR2 YFSETQ come from the germline V gene. The CDR3 nucleotides read TGCGCCAGCAGCCCGGCAATCTCCGGGACAGGGGTCTATGGCTACACCTTC. Translating it yields CASSPAISGTGVYGYTF.

This clone was detected only once. J is TRBJ2-1 and V is TRBV5-1, with 7 nucleotides matching TRBD1. CDR3 length: 16 amino acids. Per the germline V gene, CDR1 is SGHRS and CDR2 is YFSETQ. V lost 0 bases and J lost 7; bases outside the gene matches: 10. CDR3 DNA sequence: TGCGCCAGCAGCTTGGAGACAGGGCAGGGAACAAATGAGCAGTTCTTC. It codes for CASSLETGQGTNEQFF.

The rearrangement joins TRBV15 to TRBJ2-7; a weak D match, TRBD2 (6 bases). This CDR3 has 14 amino acids. Between the trimmed V and J ends, which lost 9 bases and 1 base, there was a span of 16 bases. Germline V gene sequence: CDR1 LNHNV, CDR2 YYDKDF (reference sequence). CDR3 coding DNA: TGTGCCACGGCATCCGGAGGGAGGTCCTACGAGCAGTACTTC. It specifies CATASGGRSYEQYF.

This clone was seen once. The rearrangement links TRBV28 to TRBJ1-4; 11 nucleotides agree with TRBD1. CDR1 is MDHEN and CDR2 is SYDVKM in the germline V gene. The CDR3 totals 15 residues. Trimming cost V 7 bases and J 8 bases; bases outside gene matches: 9. The CDR3 sequence: CASTLGGQGDEKLFF. DNA of the CDR3: TGTGCCAGCACCCTGGGGGGACAGGGGGACGAAAAACTGTTTTTT.

The rearrangement uses TRBV9 and TRBJ2-5; 7 bases line up with TRBD1. The CDR3 is 15 residues long. Per the germline V gene, CDR1 is SGDLS and CDR2 is YYNGEE. The junction had 6 bases not matched to a gene; V was cut back by 3 bases and J by 1 base. This CDR3 is CASSAWTGPQETQYF. CDR3 DNA sequence: TGTGCCAGCAGCGCCTGGACAGGCCCCCAAGAGACCCAGTACTTC.

The V call is TRBV6-5, the J call TRBJ2-1; 8 positions match TRBD1. Looked up from germline, CDR1 is MNHEY and CDR2 is SVGAGI. The CDR3 length is 14 residues. With 6 bases clipped from V and 5 bases from J, the junction kept 6 bases outside the gene matches. The CDR3 reads CASRRTGRNNEQFF. CDR3 in DNA: TGTGCCAGCAGACGGACAGGGAGGAACAATGAGCAGTTCTTC.

This chain connects TRBV2 to TRBJ2-5; 8 nucleotides align to TRBD2. The CDR3 runs 12 residues. Germline V gene data show CDR1 as SNHLY and CDR2 as FYNNEI. Trimming removed 9 bases from V and 5 bases from J; junction bases left unmatched: 5. Here the CDR3 DNA reads TGTGCCAGTATAGCGGGAACGGAGACCCAGTACTTC. It specifies CASIAGTETQYF.

This clone was detected only once. The chain joins TRBV3-1 (or the pseudogene TRBV3-2) to TRBJ1-2; D unresolved. This CDR3 has 14 residues. The ends were cut back, 4 bases at V and 1 base at J, with 10 bases in the middle. Germline V gene sequence: CDR1 LGHDT, CDR2 YNNKEL (reference sequence). The CDR3 is CASSLSDFNYGYTF. The CDR3, as DNA: TGTGCCAGCAGCCTTTCGGACTTTAACTATGGCTACACCTTC.

This clone has just one count. V gene TRBV2 combines with J gene TRBJ1-2; no firm D call. V lost 2 bases to trimming and J lost 8 bases, with 15 bases between them. Germline assignment: CDR1 SNHLY and CDR2 FYNNEI. The CDR3 spans 14 residues. The CDR3 loop reads CASSEILLDSGYTF. CDR3 nucleotides: TGTGCCAGCAGTGAAATCCTTCTTGACTCCGGCTACACCTTC.

The rearrangement uses TRBV2 and TRBJ1-2; D unclear. Trimming removed 3 bases from V and 8 bases from J, with 19 bases in between. CDR3 length: 15 residues. CDR1 SNHLY and CDR2 FYNNEI come from the germline V gene. The CDR3: CASSDDAVLTRGYTF. The CDR3 DNA reads as TGTGCCAGCAGTGACGACGCCGTTTTGACGCGGGGCTACACCTTC. Full variable domain (outside the CDR3, taken from reference TRBV2 and TRBJ1-2): EPEVTQTPSHQVTQMGQEVILRCVPISNHLYFYWYRQILGQKVEFLVSFYNNEISEKSEIFDDQFSVERPDGSNFTLKIRSTKLEDSAMYFCASSDDAVLTRGYTFGSGTRLTVV.